The entry below gives a single TCR beta chain sequence along with its context. The entry originates in a study of CD8 T cells in Susac syndrome. Random hexamers were used to reverse transcribe the RNA input (roughly 0.5 to 1 ug). One entry per CDR3 protein results from TCRdb running MiXCR on the immunoSEQ multiplex PCR reads. This table has about 76,000 distinct CDR3 sequences, 85% to 95% appearing once. Deletions cut 2 bases from V and 5 bases from J, with 15 bases between. This CDR3 is 15 amino acids long. CDR1 LGHNA and CDR2 YSLEER come from the germline V gene. The chain links TRBV4-3 to TRBJ1-2; tentatively, D is TRBD1 (6 bases). Sample: CD8+ T cells from PBMCs. The origin of this receptor is a human donor with Susac syndrome. CDR3 amino acids: CASSQTLTDRYGYTF. The CDR3 DNA follows: TGCGCCAGCAGCCAAACCCTAACCGACAGGTATGGCTACACCTTC.